These 13 T cell receptor beta chains were sequenced from one sample in a study of cytotoxic CD8 clonotypes in ibrutinib-treated CLL. Clones were sequenced by immunoSEQ multiplex PCR, and TCRdb holds only the in-frame ones, with some missing. Here the sample spans 19,000 or so clones, 81% being singletons. The source material was PBMCs, sampled before ibrutinib treatment. Receptors originate from a human donor with chronic lymphocytic leukemia.

This clone was picked up a small number of times. The chain combines TRBV6-5 with TRBJ2-1; D gene unclear. Trimming left V 7 bases short and J 0 bases short, with 10 bases between. There are 14 residues in the CDR3. Germline CDR1 and CDR2: MNHEY and SVGAGI. For the CDR3, the DNA is TGTGCCAGCAAGAGACTTCCCTCCTACAATGAGCAGTTCTTC. Protein product: CASKRLPSYNEQFF.

The chain employs TRBV5-6 and TRBJ2-1; either TRBD1 or TRBD2 may supply D (5 bases each). The CDR3 covers 13 residues. Trimming removed 3 bases from V and 10 bases from J, with 14 bases in between. CDR1 and CDR2 from the germline V gene are SGHDT and YYEEEE. For the CDR3, the DNA is TGTGCCAGCAGCTCCACTCCGTGGGGGGAGCAGTTCTTC. Translated, it gives CASSSTPWGEQFF.

The genes are TRBV7-9 and TRBJ1-2, with D possibly TRBD1 on 6 matching bases. The CDR3 contains 15 residues. Germline-derived CDR1 and CDR2 are SEHNR and FQNEAQ (reference sequence). V lost 5 bases, J lost 1 base, and 14 bases lay in between. The DNA of the CDR3 is TGTGCCAGCAGCCGGGGACAACCTCGTAACTATGGCTACACCTTC. Translating it yields CASSRGQPRNYGYTF.

The J gene is TRBJ2-7, the V gene TRBV11-3; 8 bases match TRBD2. Germline trimming cut 5 bases from V and 4 bases from J; bases unmatched to any gene: 10. The CDR3 has 15 residues. Per germline, CDR1 SGHNT and CDR2 YENEEA. The chain's CDR3 is CASSQDPAGVYEQYF. The CDR3 nucleotides are TGTGCCAGCAGCCAGGACCCAGCGGGGGTTTACGAGCAGTACTTC.

The V call is TRBV6-5, the J call TRBJ2-1; 8 positions agree with TRBD1. Germline V lookup: CDR1 MNHEY, CDR2 SVGAGI. The J segment lost 7 bases and the V segment lost 4 bases, leaving 6 bases of the junction unmatched. The CDR3 sequence is 14 residues long. The CDR3 sequence: CASSSTGGSNEQFF. The CDR3 region has the DNA TGTGCCAGCAGTTCCACAGGGGGATCAAATGAGCAGTTCTTC.

There are a few counts of this clone. The gene calls are TRBV19 and TRBJ2-7; 8 bases match TRBD1. This CDR3 comprises 14 residues. Germline CDR1 reads LNHDA; CDR2 reads SQIVND (reference sequence). V was pared by 7 bases and J by 2 bases, with 7 bases of the junction left unmatched. The CDR3 sequence is CASNTGGVAYEQYF. In DNA form, the CDR3 reads TGTGCCAGTAATACAGGGGGAGTGGCCTACGAGCAGTACTTC.

This clone was seen a few times. The rearrangement links TRBV19 to TRBJ1-3; a possible D gene is TRBD1 (5 bases). Looked up from germline, CDR1 is LNHDA and CDR2 is SQIVND (reference sequence). V lost 9 bases and J 3 bases, leaving 15 bases between the germline ends. The CDR3 extends over 14 amino acids. CDR3 protein: CASLDQGGGNTIYF. The CDR3 DNA reads as TGTGCCAGCCTGGACCAGGGAGGTGGAAACACCATATATTTT.

The chain joins TRBV29-1 to TRBJ2-7; 8 bases agree with TRBD1. With V trimmed by 8 bases and J by 1 base, 4 bases remained unmatched. In germline, CDR1 is SQVTM, CDR2 ANQGSEA. The CDR3 contains 12 residues. The CDR3 reads CSSTGDSYEQYF. DNA of the CDR3: TGCAGCTCGACAGGGGATTCCTACGAGCAGTACTTC.

This chain joins TRBV5-1 and TRBJ2-3, with TRBD1 matching over 9 bases. J was trimmed by 7 bases and V by 0 bases; bases with no gene match: 6. The CDR3 is made up of 15 amino acids. CDR1 and CDR2 from the germline V gene are SGHRS and YFSETQ. The CDR3 coding sequence is TGCGCCAGCAGCTTGGAAGGGACAGGGACCTATACGCAGTATTTT. Translation: CASSLEGTGTYTQYF.

The chain has TRBV27 and TRBJ1-2, with TRBD1 matching 9 bases. V lost 5 bases and J lost 4; bases outside the gene matches: 2. CDR3 length equals 13 residues. Germline-derived CDR1 and CDR2 are MNHEY and SMNVEV (reference sequence). This CDR3 is CASSPTGGYGYTF. The CDR3 DNA follows: TGTGCCAGCAGTCCGACAGGGGGCTATGGCTACACCTTC.

This clone showed up just once. This chain connects TRBV19 to TRBJ1-4; 10 bases match TRBD1. This CDR3 region has 16 residues. The junction had 7 bases not matched to a gene; V was cut back by 4 bases and J by 5 bases. Germline CDR1 LNHDA, CDR2 SQIVND (reference sequence). CDR3 in amino acids: CASSTWTGGKNEKLFF. In DNA form, the CDR3 reads TGTGCCAGTAGTACCTGGACAGGGGGGAAAAATGAAAAACTGTTTTTT. Drawing the rest from reference TRBV19 and TRBJ1-4, the complete variable domain is DGGITQSPKYLFRKEGQNVTLSCEQNLNHDAMYWYRQDPGQGLRLIYYSQIVNDFQKGDIAEGYSVSREKKESFPLTVTSAQKNPTAFYLCASSTWTGGKNEKLFFGSGTQLSVL.

CDR3 nucleotide sequence: TGTGCCAGCAGTTACTCGCTGGAGACCCACGAGCAGTACTTC. This encodes CASSYSLETHEQYF. This chain uses TRBV6-5 with TRBJ2-7; no clear D gene. The CDR3 runs to 14 residues. Germline assignment: CDR1 MNHEY and CDR2 SVGAGI. Trimming cost V 0 bases and J 5 bases, with 11 bases left between them.

The gene calls are TRBV10-3 and TRBJ1-2; 9 bases match TRBD1. V dropped 4 bases and J dropped 8; count of bases not matched to a gene: 8. The CDR3 contains 14 residues. The V gene's germline CDR1 is ENHRY and CDR2 SYGVKD. CDR3 bases: TGTGCCATCAGTGCGCCGGGACAGGGAACCGGCTACACCTTC. Its translation: CAISAPGQGTGYTF.